The 19 T cell receptor beta chains in this list originate from one sample, sequenced in a study of identical twins. TCRdb itself ran the 5' RACE reads through MiXCR, one entry per CDR3 protein. Here the sample spans approximately 620,000 distinct CDR3 sequences, over 8.5% being singletons. These same records also appear under a second study, on yellow fever vaccine responses in identical twins.

The material sequenced was PBMCs. The receptors derive from a young woman in good health.

This clonotype has more than one count but fewer than ten. The chain has TRBV27 and TRBJ2-7, with a possible D match to TRBD1 (5 bases). The V and J ends lost 6 bases and 0 bases respectively, with 15 bases between them. The CDR3 consists of 15 residues. Germline V gives CDR1 MNHEY, CDR2 SMNVEV (reference sequence). This CDR3 reads CASSRQGPSSYEQYF. For the CDR3, the DNA is TGTGCCAGCAGCAGGCAGGGTCCGAGCTCCTACGAGCAGTACTTC.

There are a few counts of this clonotype. The CDR3 here is CASSPRDRGGGQETQYF. The CDR3 region has the DNA TGCGCCAGCAGCCCCAGGGACAGGGGAGGGGGTCAAGAGACCCAGTACTTC. The chain links TRBV4-1 to TRBJ2-5; 10 bases map to TRBD1. The CDR3 covers 17 residues. Germline CDR1 MGHRA, CDR2 YSYEKL. V shed 4 bases and J 2 bases; nucleotides not matched to a gene: 10.

This chain uses TRBV6-4 with TRBJ2-3; 8 bases are shared with TRBD1. CDR3 length: 14 residues. V trimming: 2 bases; J trimming: 7 bases; junction bases outside the gene matches: 5. CDR1 is MRHNA, CDR2 SNTAGT, per germline. The DNA of the CDR3 is TGTGCCAGCAGTGACGGCAGGGGGCATTATACGCAGTATTTT. Encoded protein: CASSDGRGHYTQYF.

The V and J genes are TRBV4-2 and TRBJ2-5; tentative D call: TRBD1 (6 bases). There are 17 residues in the CDR3. Germline V gene data show CDR1 as LGHNA and CDR2 as YNFKEQ. V dropped 0 bases and J dropped 5 bases, with 19 bases sitting between them. Here the CDR3 DNA reads TGTGCCAGCAGCCAAGATAAGTCGTCAGGGGCTGGGGAGACCCAGTACTTC. It encodes CASSQDKSSGAGETQYF.

This sequence joins TRBV27 and TRBJ1-1; D is perhaps TRBD1 (5 bases). V shed 5 bases and J shed 4 bases, with 17 bases lying between them. The CDR3 spans 15 residues. Germline CDR1 MNHEY, CDR2 SMNVEV (reference sequence). CDR3 amino acids: CASSPRGAPGTEAFF. Written as DNA, the CDR3 is TGTGCCAGCAGTCCACGTGGGGCGCCGGGCACTGAAGCTTTCTTT.

Turning to this clonotype: At one of its ends the junction is not consistent with the germline gene, which may arise from a read error. The chain couples TRBV7-9 to TRBJ2-2, with 10 bases fitting TRBD1. The CDR3 spans 15 residues. Germline V lookup: CDR1 SEHNR, CDR2 FQNEAQ (reference sequence). As DNA, the CDR3 is TGTGCCGGCAGCTTAGGACAGGGGGACACCGGGGAGCTGTTTTTT. It specifies CAGSLGQGDTGELFF. The full variable domain, with the rest looked up from reference TRBV7-9 and TRBJ2-2, is DTGVSQNPRHKITKRGQNVTFRCDPISEHNRLYWYRQTLGQGPEFLTYFQNEAQLEKSRLLSDRFSAERPKGSFSTLEIQRTEQGDSAMYLCAGSLGQGDTGELFFGEGSRLTVL.

The V call is TRBV2, the J call TRBJ2-6, with TRBD1 matching over 10 bases. In germline, CDR1 is SNHLY, CDR2 FYNNEI. J lost 0 bases, V lost 5 bases, and 16 bases had no gene match. The CDR3 runs 21 residues. The CDR3 region is CASSYTTLRDRGYSGANVLTF. The CDR3 DNA is TGTGCCAGCAGTTACACTACTCTTCGGGACAGGGGTTACTCTGGGGCCAACGTCCTGACTTTC.

This clonotype was seen many times. Here the CDR3 reads CASRQVLGVYNEQFF. The DNA of the CDR3 is TGTGCCAGCAGGCAGGTTCTAGGGGTTTACAATGAGCAGTTCTTC. The V call is TRBV27, the J call TRBJ2-1, with TRBD1 as a possible D gene (5 bases). The CDR3 totals 15 residues. Germline CDR1 is MNHEY and CDR2 is SMNVEV (reference sequence). V was cut by 6 bases and J by 4 bases, with 16 bases left in between.

The genes are TRBV6-5 and TRBJ2-3; TRBD2 matches 8 bases. V lost 2 bases to trimming and J lost 6 bases; unmatched junction nucleotides: 7. The CDR3 runs 15 residues. CDR1 is MNHEY and CDR2 is SVGAGI in the germline V gene. This CDR3 is CASSYGPGGADTQYF. The CDR3, as DNA: TGTGCCAGCAGTTACGGACCCGGGGGGGCTGATACGCAGTATTTT.

This chain connects TRBV5-4 to TRBJ2-1, with 11 positions matching TRBD2. With 4 bases clipped from V and 4 bases from J, the junction kept 7 bases outside the gene matches. The CDR3 extends over 16 amino acids. Germline V lookup: CDR1 SGHNT, CDR2 YYREEE (reference sequence). The CDR3 DNA reads TGTGCCAGCAGCGCCGTAGCGGGGGGGCTTTACAATGAGCAGTTCTTC. Amino acids: CASSAVAGGLYNEQFF.

This clonotype came up many times. The V gene is TRBV10-3, the J gene TRBJ2-1; D uncertain. The V gene lost 2 bases and the J gene lost 7 bases, with 6 bases spanning the gap. Germline values: CDR1 ENHRY, CDR2 SYGVKD. The CDR3 length is 12 residues. DNA of the CDR3: TGTGCCATCAGTGAGACAGTTAATGAGCAGTTCTTC. Residues: CAISETVNEQFF.

The chain uses TRBV4-1 and TRBJ2-1, with D tentatively TRBD2 (6 bases). The CDR3 contains 16 residues. CDR1 is MGHRA, CDR2 YSYEKL, per germline. Trimming removed 2 bases from V and 0 bases from J, with 11 bases in between. The CDR3 is CASSQILAVSYNEQFF. CDR3 nucleotides: TGCGCCAGCAGCCAAATTTTAGCGGTCTCCTACAATGAGCAGTTCTTC.

This clonotype was counted ten times or more. The rearrangement links TRBV24-1 to TRBJ2-3; D uncertain. This CDR3 spans 15 amino acids. Trimming cost V 3 bases and J 5 bases, with 14 bases left between them. Germline assignment: CDR1 KGHDR and CDR2 SFDVKD. CDR3 sequence reads: CATSDGRARGDTQYF. The CDR3 DNA reads TGTGCCACCAGTGATGGCCGGGCCCGCGGAGATACGCAGTATTTT.

This clonotype was seen only a few times. V usage is TRBV7-9 and J usage is TRBJ2-6, with 8 bases matching TRBD1. J was trimmed by 1 base and V by 4 bases; bases with no gene match: 6. Germline loops: CDR1 SEHNR, CDR2 FQNEAQ (reference sequence). The CDR3 has 17 residues. CDR3 nucleotide sequence: TGTGCCAGCAGCTGGACAGGGCACAAGTCTGGGGCCAACGTCCTGACTTTC. Its protein product is CASSWTGHKSGANVLTF. The full variable domain, rest sourced from reference TRBV7-9 and TRBJ2-6, is DTGVSQNPRHKITKRGQNVTFRCDPISEHNRLYWYRQTLGQGPEFLTYFQNEAQLEKSRLLSDRFSAERPKGSFSTLEIQRTEQGDSAMYLCASSWTGHKSGANVLTFGAGSRLTVL.

As DNA, the CDR3 is TGTGCCAGCAGCCGAGGACAGGACTACGAGCAGTACTTC. This encodes CASSRGQDYEQYF. The genes are TRBV7-3 and TRBJ2-7, with 7 bases fitting TRBD1. CDR3 length equals 13 residues. Unmatched junction bases numbered 4, after V lost 5 bases and J lost 3 bases. The germline V gene encodes CDR1 SGHTA and CDR2 FQGTGA.

The chain links TRBV27 to TRBJ2-3; a possible D gene is TRBD2 (6 bases). Between the trimmed V and J ends, which lost 6 bases and 0 bases, there was a span of 13 bases. The V gene's germline CDR1 is MNHEY and CDR2 SMNVEV (reference sequence). This CDR3 is built from 15 residues. CDR3 sequence: CASSVGSSSTDTQYF. DNA of the CDR3: TGTGCCAGCAGCGTCGGGAGTTCTAGCACAGATACGCAGTATTTT.

The chain has TRBV9 and TRBJ2-6, with D possibly TRBD1 on 6 matching bases. Germline CDR1 is SGDLS and CDR2 is YYNGEE. The CDR3 runs to 17 residues. The germline V and J ends were trimmed by 0 bases and 0 bases, with 10 bases remaining between them. The CDR3 DNA reads as TGTGCCAGCAGCGTAGATCAGGGGAGCTCTGGGGCCAACGTCCTGACTTTC. Amino acid sequence: CASSVDQGSSGANVLTF. Complete variable domain (other parts from reference TRBV9 and TRBJ2-6): DSGVTQTPKHLITATGQRVTLRCSPRSGDLSVYWYQQSLDQGLQFLIQYYNGEERAKGNILERFSAQQFPDLHSELNLSSLELGDSALYFCASSVDQGSSGANVLTFGAGSRLTVL.

This clonotype came up many times. This sequence joins TRBV27 and TRBJ1-2; TRBD1 aligns across 7 bases. Germline V gene sequence: CDR1 MNHEY, CDR2 SMNVEV (reference sequence). Trimming removed 0 bases from V and 6 bases from J; junction bases left unmatched: 13. The CDR3 has 17 amino acids. CDR3: CASSLSLDSTGHHGYTF. CDR3 sequence (DNA): TGTGCCAGCAGTTTATCCCTAGACTCGACAGGGCATCATGGCTACACCTTC.

This clonotype showed up many times. The rearrangement uses TRBV5-1 and TRBJ2-2; 10 bases agree with TRBD1. The germline gives CDR1 SGHRS, CDR2 YFSETQ. The V and J ends lost 3 bases and 4 bases, in that order; junction bases with no gene match: 3. The length of the CDR3 is 15 residues. The chain's CDR3 is CASSSRDRGTGELFF. As DNA, the CDR3 is TGCGCCAGCAGCTCCCGGGACAGGGGCACCGGGGAGCTGTTTTTT.